This T cell receptor beta chain emerged from a study of post-analysis software for immune sequencing data. At the level of the study: Recorded subtypes: relapsing-remitting, secondary progressive, progressive-relapsing; some patients unannotated.

About this clonotype: Its target is not known.

Whole-study findings and limits: Controls had lower frequencies than patients of about five TRBV segments, which included TRBV5-6, TRBV5-1 and TRBV20-1. Significantly lower normalized Chao1 diversity was seen in multiple sclerosis patients than in controls.

TCR beta cDNA libraries included unique molecular identifiers. Each CDR3 protein gets one entry after TCRdb re-called the PCR reads with MiXCR. The table records 650,000 to 850,000 distinct CDR3 sequences, around 50% of them present only once. The CDR3 is made up of 13 amino acids. Trimming took 7 bases from V and 4 from J; bases not matched to a gene: 3. The chain combines TRBV12-3 or TRBV12-4 with TRBJ1-5, with TRBD1 matching 8 bases. Sample: blood. This clonotype was obtained from a girl aged 10 to 17 with multiple sclerosis. CDR3 sequence reads: CASTGGYNQPQHF. In DNA, the CDR3 is TGTGCCAGCACAGGGGGCTATAATCAGCCCCAGCATTTT.